One and the same sample provided the 7 T cell receptor beta chains below, sequenced in a study of shared clonotypes between healthy human individuals (dated by TCRdb to the early 2020s). Libraries were built with the immunoSEQ multiplex PCR assay. As stored in TCRdb, this immuneACCESS dataset retains in-frame rearrangements with V and J assigned. A fraction of the clones does not appear; measured against another copy, unresolved V genes explain less than half of the discrepancy, and the remainder lacks a known reason. Recorded for this sample are about 1.1 million clones; 60% to 85% of them occurred a single time. The top ten hold 0.85% to 1% of the sample. The sample was memory CD4+ T cells from PBMCs. Sample cell subset or site, as interpreted from the label and publication: CD45RA-negative fraction. These receptor sequences come from a man in his late teens or twenties in good health. Some clones in this sample may be carry-over from other donors' samples.

CDR3 residues: CASSDKPGQTYEQYF. For the CDR3, the DNA is TGTGCCAGCAGTGACAAACCGGGACAGACCTACGAGCAGTACTTC. V and J are TRBV6-1 and TRBJ2-7; 7 nucleotides align to TRBD1. Looked up from germline, CDR1 is MNHNS and CDR2 is SASEGT. After removal of 3 bases from V and 2 bases from J, the junction contained 7 bases not matched to a gene. The CDR3 runs to 15 residues.

The chain is built from TRBV19 and TRBJ2-2; 11 nucleotides agree with TRBD2. After removal of 6 bases from V and 0 bases from J, the junction contained 3 bases not matched to a gene. The germline gives CDR1 LNHDA, CDR2 SQIVND (reference sequence). This CDR3 spans 16 amino acids. CDR3 sequence: CASRDSGRANTGELFF. The CDR3 DNA is TGTGCCAGTAGAGATAGCGGGAGGGCGAACACCGGGGAGCTGTTTTTT.

This clone has just one count. V usage is TRBV4-2 and J usage is TRBJ2-3, with TRBD2 matching 12 bases. The CDR3 runs 16 residues. V lost 1 base, J lost 14 bases, and 13 bases stayed unmatched. CDR1 is LGHNA, CDR2 YNFKEQ, per germline. The CDR3 here is CASSQAWTSGEGAAYF. DNA for the CDR3: TGTGCCAGCAGCCAAGCCTGGACTAGCGGGGAGGGGGCAGCGTATTTT.

The chain couples TRBV7-9 to TRBJ2-2; D perhaps matches TRBD1 (6 bases). Between the trimmed V and J ends, which lost 3 bases and 3 bases, there was a span of 8 bases. Germline CDR1 and CDR2: SEHNR and FQNEAQ (reference sequence). The CDR3 sequence is 14 residues long. The CDR3 DNA is TGTGCCAGCAGCTTGCAGGGGTACACCGGGGAGCTGTTTTTT. It codes for CASSLQGYTGELFF.

The chain uses TRBV4-2 and TRBJ2-7; 7 nucleotides line up with TRBD2. V shed 4 bases, J shed 3 bases, and the junction held 9 bases outside the gene matches. Germline V gene data show CDR1 as LGHNA and CDR2 as YNFKEQ. The CDR3 is made up of 15 amino acids. The CDR3 coding sequence is TGTGCCAGCAGCCGCCCTGGAACTAGCGTCTACGAGCAGTACTTC. Translating it yields CASSRPGTSVYEQYF.

The V call is TRBV6-1, the J call TRBJ1-5, with a tentative D call TRBD1 (5 bases). CDR1 is MNHNS and CDR2 is SASEGT in the germline V gene. The V end lost 2 bases, the J end lost 4 bases, and 9 bases lay between the germline ends. The CDR3 is made up of 14 amino acids. CDR3 protein: CASSEFGGNQPQHF. As DNA, the CDR3 is TGTGCCAGCAGTGAATTCGGGGGGAATCAGCCCCAGCATTTT.

The chain carries TRBV6-5 and TRBJ2-7, with TRBD1 as a possible D gene (6 bases). The CDR3 loop spans 14 amino acids. Per the germline V gene, CDR1 is MNHEY and CDR2 is SVGAGI. V was trimmed by 6 bases and J by 5 bases, leaving 17 bases between them. For the CDR3, the DNA is TGTGCCAGCAGAAGGACAGTCGGACCTGACGAGCAGTACTTC. Amino acids: CASRRTVGPDEQYF.